The present T cell receptor (beta chain) was sequenced within a study of cytomegalovirus exposure and HLA in healthy donors. The wider study: Among the approximately 420 donors who were genotyped, about 84% fell in the genetic ancestry cluster that is associated with self-reported Caucasian donors. Study-level findings and limits: Later analysis showed most CMV-associated TCR beta chains appearing HLA-restricted. According to an earlier analysis, most TCR beta V segments yielded productive rearrangements about 87% or about 30% of the time.

Donors consisted of healthy bone marrow donors. Vbeta (60) and Jbeta (13) primers were used in the PCR. This table comes from immunoSEQ multiplex PCR, and its TCRdb copy is limited to in-frame clones, with some not included. The repertoire holds roughly 140,000 clones, with 55% to 70% as singletons. From germline, CDR1 is SGHRS and CDR2 YFSETQ. This CDR3 is built from 15 residues. With 4 bases clipped from V and 2 bases from J, the junction kept 4 bases outside the gene matches. In the case of this clone: Its antigen is as yet unknown.

The chain has TRBV5-1 and TRBJ2-3; 10 nucleotides align to TRBD2. Sequences were obtained from PBMCs. The TCR comes from a woman aged 55-75 years in good health and CMV-seropositive. CDR3 residues: CASSRGTSDTDTQYF. The DNA for the CDR3 is TGCGCCAGCAGCCGAGGGACTAGCGACACAGATACGCAGTATTTT.